Each of the 21 T cell receptor beta chains below was sequenced from the same sample in a study of Graves' ophthalmopathy and Graves' hyperthyroidism. Scientists amplified the TCR beta CDR3 regions from RNA transcripts. Investigators did first-round RT-PCR with HTBI primers, then second-round multiplex PCR. MiXCR, run by TCRdb on the multiplex PCR reads, gives a single entry per CDR3 protein. The table lists roughly 230,000 distinct CDR3 sequences, around a fifth of them singletons, with 43% in the top ten. The sample was peripheral blood. These receptors all come from a woman aged 50 to 60 with Graves' ophthalmopathy.

In this sample, this clonotype turned up many times. The chain uses TRBV2 and TRBJ1-1, with a possible D match to TRBD1 (5 bases). Per the germline V gene, CDR1 is SNHLY and CDR2 is FYNNEI. Trimming pared 7 bases from V and 1 base from J, leaving 16 bases between. The CDR3 contains 15 residues. The CDR3 region is CASIEEAGRNTEAFF. Written as DNA, the CDR3 is TGTGCCAGCATCGAAGAGGCAGGGAGGAACACTGAAGCTTTCTTT. Complete variable domain (other parts from reference TRBV2 and TRBJ1-1): EPEVTQTPSHQVTQMGQEVILRCVPISNHLYFYWYRQILGQKVEFLVSFYNNEISEKSEIFDDQFSVERPDGSNFTLKIRSTKLEDSAMYFCASIEEAGRNTEAFFGQGTRLTVV.

This clonotype was found many times. Compared with germline, one end of the junction differs, possibly owing to a read error. This sequence joins TRBV7-7 and TRBJ2-5; TRBD2 agrees at 9 bases. The CDR3 totals 15 residues. CDR1 and CDR2 from the germline V gene are SSHAT and FNYEAQ (reference sequence). CDR3 sequence (DNA): TGTGCTAGCAGCCTTAGCGGGAGTCCACAAGAGACCCAGTACTTC. It encodes CASSLSGSPQETQYF.

This chain joins TRBV10-2 and TRBJ2-6; TRBD1 is a possible D gene (6 bases). CDR3 length: 16 residues. Trimming took off 2 bases at V and 1 base at J, with 9 bases between the two ends. Germline CDR1 WSHSY, CDR2 SAAADI. CDR3 bases: TGCGCCAGCAGTGAGAACAGGGCTTCTGGGGCCAACGTCCTGACTTTC. This sequence encodes CASSENRASGANVLTF.

This clonotype was counted at least ten times. The chain couples TRBV3-1 to TRBJ1-1; D uncertain. CDR3 length equals 13 residues. CDR1 LGHDT and CDR2 YNNKEL come from the germline V gene (reference sequence). Trimming removed 4 bases from V and 1 base from J, with 7 bases in between. The CDR3 DNA reads as TGTGCCAGCAGCCCCAATAGGAACACTGAAGCTTTCTTT. It is translated as CASSPNRNTEAFF.

Ten or more counts support this clonotype. The chain recombines TRBV11-2 with TRBJ1-1; 10 bases match TRBD1. Trimming took 4 bases from V and 5 from J; bases not matched to a gene: 4. The V gene's germline CDR1 is SGHAT and CDR2 FQNNGV. The CDR3 sequence is 14 residues long. The CDR3 here is CASSSDRGRTEAFF. Here the CDR3 DNA reads TGTGCCAGCAGCTCGGACAGGGGGAGGACTGAAGCTTTCTTT.

A few counts support this clonotype. V usage is TRBV5-1 and J usage is TRBJ2-5; 9 nucleotides line up with TRBD2. The CDR3 totals 15 residues. Germline V gene lookup returns CDR1 SGHRS and CDR2 YFSETQ. After removal of 2 bases from V and 5 bases from J, the junction contained 7 bases not matched to a gene. The CDR3 DNA sequence: TGCGCCAGCAGCTTAATAGCGGGAGTAGAGGAGACCCAGTACTTC. It is translated as CASSLIAGVEETQYF.

In this sample, this clonotype turned up many times. The chain employs TRBV19 and TRBJ2-7; 7 bases are a match to TRBD2. The CDR3 length is 13 residues. With V trimmed by 8 bases and J by 3 bases, 7 bases remained unmatched. The germline CDR1 and CDR2 sequences are LNHDA and SQIVND (reference sequence). CDR3 residues: CASSPAGSYEQYF. The CDR3 DNA reads TGTGCCAGTTCCCCAGCGGGGAGCTACGAGCAGTACTTC.

This clonotype came up many times. The genes are TRBV2 and TRBJ2-1; D call uncertain. V lost 7 bases and J lost 6, with 13 bases in between. The CDR3 extends over 13 amino acids. Germline-derived CDR1 and CDR2 are SNHLY and FYNNEI. The CDR3 loop reads CASMMEVSNEQFF. In DNA, the CDR3 is TGTGCCAGCATGATGGAAGTTTCCAATGAGCAGTTCTTC. The complete variable domain, with remaining parts taken from reference TRBV2 and TRBJ2-1, reads EPEVTQTPSHQVTQMGQEVILRCVPISNHLYFYWYRQILGQKVEFLVSFYNNEISEKSEIFDDQFSVERPDGSNFTLKIRSTKLEDSAMYFCASMMEVSNEQFFGPGTRLTVL.

In this sample, this clonotype turned up many times. The rearrangement joins TRBV7-8 to TRBJ2-4, with D unclear. Germline-derived CDR1 and CDR2 are SGHVS and FQNEAQ. V was trimmed by 8 bases and J by 4 bases, leaving 18 bases between them. This CDR3 is built from 15 residues. Here the CDR3 DNA reads TGTGCCAGCGCACCGGGCCGCTTGTCAAAAAACATTCAGTACTTC. It translates to CASAPGRLSKNIQYF.

This clonotype came up many times. V and J are TRBV29-1 and TRBJ1-1, with a possible D match to TRBD1 (6 bases). V was clipped by 5 bases and J by 4 bases, with 17 bases between them. Per germline, CDR1 SQVTM and CDR2 ANQGSEA. The length of the CDR3 is 14 residues. The CDR3 region has the DNA TGCAGCGTTTGCCGTGGGGGGCGCGGCACTGAAGCTTTCTTT. Its protein product is CSVCRGGRGTEAFF.

The chain joins TRBV10-3 to TRBJ2-7; 7 nucleotides line up with TRBD2. The V segment lost 10 bases and the J segment 0 bases; nucleotides outside the gene matches: 9. The V gene's germline CDR1 is ENHRY and CDR2 SYGVKD. CDR3 size: 14 residues. This CDR3 is CATGGGGDSYEQYF. The CDR3 DNA follows: TGTGCCACAGGTGGGGGAGGGGACTCCTACGAGCAGTACTTC.

Ten or more counts support this clonotype. The chain links TRBV12-5 to TRBJ2-2; weak D call: TRBD1 (6 bases). Germline V gives CDR1 LGHNT, CDR2 FRNRAP. Trimming stripped 0 bases from V and 5 bases from J, with 22 bases between. This CDR3 has 19 residues. CDR3 in amino acids: CASGLVLTARGIETGELFF. CDR3 bases: TGTGCTAGTGGTTTGGTACTCACGGCCAGGGGAATTGAGACCGGGGAGCTGTTTTTT.

This clonotype was seen at least ten times. The V gene is TRBV6-1, the J gene TRBJ1-1; 7 positions match TRBD1. The V and J ends lost 7 bases and 4 bases, in that order; junction bases with no gene match: 6. The germline V gene has CDR1 MNHNS and CDR2 SASEGT. The CDR3 has 13 amino acids. The CDR3 nucleotides are TGTGCCAGCAATGACAGGGCTACCACTGAAGCTTTCTTT. Its translation is CASNDRATTEAFF.

This clonotype was detected ten times or more. The chain carries TRBV6-1 and TRBJ2-7; weak D call: TRBD1 (6 bases). This CDR3 region has 12 residues. V lost 8 bases and J lost 1, with 9 bases in between. CDR1 is MNHNS and CDR2 is SASEGT in the germline V gene. In DNA form, the CDR3 reads TGTGCCAGCCAAGGGGGTTCCTACGAGCAGTACTTC. Protein product: CASQGGSYEQYF.

This clonotype was found a few times. This may come from a read error, since a much larger clone is one base off. The gene calls are TRBV7-8 and TRBJ1-3; D not certain. Per the germline V gene, CDR1 is SGHVS and CDR2 is FQNEAQ. Trimming took off 4 bases at V and 8 bases at J, with 6 bases between the two ends. CDR3 length: 11 residues. The CDR3 is CASSYSYTIYF. DNA of the CDR3: TGTGCCAGCAGCTACAGCTACACCATATATTTT.

Ten or more counts support this clonotype. The chain links TRBV12-3 or TRBV12-4 to TRBJ1-3; no clear D. The length of the CDR3 is 13 residues. V dropped 9 bases and J dropped 2 bases, with 11 bases sitting between them. The CDR3 DNA is TGTGCCAGTTCATCGGGAGCTGGAAACACCATATATTTT. Encoded protein: CASSSGAGNTIYF.

This clonotype has ten or more counts. The gene calls are TRBV5-1 and TRBJ1-1; 10 bases match TRBD1. CDR3 size: 13 residues. With 5 bases clipped from V and 8 bases from J, the junction kept 6 bases outside the gene matches. CDR1 is SGHRS, CDR2 YFSETQ, per germline. CDR3 nucleotide sequence: TGCGCCAGCAGTACCGGGACAGGGGACGAAGCTTTCTTT. This gives the protein CASSTGTGDEAFF.

V gene TRBV2 combines with J gene TRBJ2-7; 10 nucleotides line up with TRBD2. There are 15 residues in the CDR3. Germline loops: CDR1 SNHLY, CDR2 FYNNEI. V shed 7 bases, J shed 5 bases, and the junction held 11 bases outside the gene matches. Written as DNA, the CDR3 is TGTGCCAGCAAATTTCCTAGCGGGAGTAGTCACGAGCAGTACTTC. It translates to CASKFPSGSSHEQYF.

V usage is TRBV7-9 and J usage is TRBJ2-7, with TRBD2 matching over 7 bases. The CDR3 sequence is 15 residues long. V was clipped by 1 base and J by 2 bases; unmatched bases: 5. Germline-derived CDR1 and CDR2 are SEHNR and FQNEAQ (reference sequence). The CDR3 nucleotides read TGTGCCAGCAGCTTAGTGGCTAGCGGAACCTACGAGCAGTACTTC. It translates to CASSLVASGTYEQYF.

To note about this clonotype: A single base separates this from a much larger clone, so it may be a read error. The chain is built from TRBV29-1 and TRBJ1-1; D possibly corresponds to TRBD1 (6 bases). The CDR3 length is 15 residues. Looked up from germline, CDR1 is SQVTM and CDR2 is ANQGSEA. CDR3 sequence reads: CIVRGAGRGKAEAFF. The CDR3 DNA is TGCATCGTTCGGGGGGCAGGGAGGGGAAAGGCTGAAGCTTTCTTT. Full variable domain (remainder filled in from reference TRBV29-1 and TRBJ1-1): SAVISQKPSRDICQRGTSLTIQCQVDSQVTMMFWYRQQPGQSLTLIATANQGSEATYESGFVIDKFPISRPNLTFSTLTVSNMSPEDSSIYLCIVRGAGRGKAEAFFGQGTRLTVV.

This clonotype was detected only a few times. The chain uses TRBV19 and TRBJ2-7, with 8 bases fitting TRBD1. The germline V gene encodes CDR1 LNHDA and CDR2 SQIVND (reference sequence). V lost 4 bases, J lost 2 bases, and 4 bases stayed unmatched. The CDR3 consists of 14 residues. This CDR3 is CASSTPGGPYEQYF. DNA for the CDR3: TGTGCCAGTAGTACACCAGGGGGCCCCTACGAGCAGTACTTC.